A selection of T cell receptor beta chains follows, all from one sample in a study of blood T cell repertoires in COVID-19. The protocol was immunoSEQ multiplex PCR, while the TCRdb copy is restricted to in-frame clones and leaves out a portion. The data contain approximately 97,000 clones, around 90% of them singletons. The sample consisted of peripheral blood. The receptors stem from a man aged 18 to 29 with acute or convalescent COVID-19. Each CDR3 is given with its conserved first and last residue. A D gene is named only where the DNA matches it firmly. Size values are once, few and many counts, or a class for expanded clones, and some rows have none.

D gene	V gene	clone size	J gene	CDR3 DNA	CDR3 protein
-	TRBV19	-	TRBJ1-1	TGTGCCAGTAGTATTGCCGCAGGGGTGAACACTGAAGCTTTCTTT	CASSIAAGVNTEAFF
-	TRBV7-2	-	TRBJ2-5	TGTGCCAGCAGCTTCCGAAGCGAAGAGACCCAGTACTTC	CASSFRSEETQYF
-	TRBV19	-	TRBJ1-1	TGTGCCAGTAGTATCGCGGGGGATTATCCGAACACTGAAGCTTTCTTT	CASSIAGDYPNTEAFF
-	TRBV19	-	TRBJ2-7	TGTGCCAGTGCCGGCGGGGACTCCTACGAGCAGTACTTC	CASAGGDSYEQYF
-	TRBV12-3/TRBV12-4	-	TRBJ1-2	TGTGCCAGCAGTTTAGGCGGCAACTATGGCTACACCTTC	CASSLGGNYGYTF
TRBD1	TRBV19	-	TRBJ2-1	TGTGCCAGTAGACCTAGTAGGGACAGAATAAACAATGAGCAGTTCTTC	CASRPSRDRINNEQFF
-	TRBV7-2	-	TRBJ2-2	TGTGCCAGCAGCAGAAGGAGGGGGGGCGGGGAGCTGTTTTTT	CASSRRRGGGELFF
-	TRBV3-1/TRBV3-2	-	TRBJ2-2	TGTGCCAGCAGCCCGTCAGGCCTCTACACCGGGGAGCTGTTTTTT	CASSPSGLYTGELFF
-	TRBV18	-	TRBJ1-1	TGTGCCAGCTCACCTGAATCAGGGAACACTGAAGCTTTCTTT	CASSPESGNTEAFF
-	TRBV6-1	few	TRBJ1-6	TGTGCCAGCAGTGAAGCGGTTGCGAGCTCCTATAATTCACCCCTCCACTTT	CASSEAVASSYNSPLHF
TRBD1	TRBV5-1	-	TRBJ1-4	TGCGCCAGCAGCTTGACCGAACAGGGGAGTGAAAAACTGTTTTTT	CASSLTEQGSEKLFF
-	TRBV11-2	-	TRBJ1-2	TGTGCCAGCACCCATCTTACGTTGGAGGGCTACACCTTC	CASTHLTLEGYTF
-	TRBV7-9	-	TRBJ2-1	TGTGCCAGCAGCTTATCGGGCAGGGGATCTAATGAGCAGTTCTTC	CASSLSGRGSNEQFF
TRBD2	TRBV19	-	TRBJ2-1	TGTGCCAGTAGTATAGCTTCCCTAGCGGGGGCCGGATTGAATGAGCAGTTCTTC	CASSIASLAGAGLNEQFF
TRBD1	TRBV19	-	TRBJ2-5	TGTGCCAGTAGTATCCGGGACAGGGCCCAAGAGACCCAGTACTTC	CASSIRDRAQETQYF
TRBD1	TRBV24-1	-	TRBJ1-5	TGTGCCACTCAAGAGACAGGGGTCTACAATCAGCCCCAGCATTTT	CATQETGVYNQPQHF
-	TRBV25-1	-	TRBJ2-2	TGTGCCAGCACCCCAAGGGGGAACACCGGGGAGCTGTTTTTT	CASTPRGNTGELFF
-	TRBV5-6	-	TRBJ1-6	TGTGCCAGCAGCTTCTTGGGGCCGCAAATTAATTCACCCCTCCACTTT	CASSFLGPQINSPLHF
-	TRBV18	-	TRBJ1-6	TGTGCCAGCTCACTGACGGACAGTGAGAATTCACCCCTCCACTTT	CASSLTDSENSPLHF
-	TRBV19	-	TRBJ2-1	TGTGCCAGTAGTATAGATAAAGGTTGGACAGTTCCGTTCTTC	CASSIDKGWTVPFF
-	TRBV19	-	TRBJ2-7	TGTGCCAGCGGGGATTTCTACGAGCAGTACTTC	CASGDFYEQYF
-	TRBV6-5	-	TRBJ2-1	TGTGCCAGCAGTCCCCTTTCCCGAGACAATGAGCAGTTCTTC	CASSPLSRDNEQFF
TRBD1	TRBV15	-	TRBJ2-2	TGTGCCACCAGCAGAGATCCCCTGTACGGGACAGGGCCTGGAACTAACACCGGGGAGCTGTTTTTT	CATSRDPLYGTGPGTNTGELFF
TRBD1	TRBV2	-	TRBJ1-2	TGTGCCAGCAGGGACAGGGTGCGAGATGGCTACACCTTC	CASRDRVRDGYTF
-	TRBV5-1	-	TRBJ1-4	TGCGCCAGCAGCGAGGCCATTACAGGGAGGGGGGAAAAACTGTTTTTT	CASSEAITGRGEKLFF
-	TRBV9	-	TRBJ2-2	TGTGCCAGCAGCGTCGGCGGCACCGGGGAGCTGTTTTTT	CASSVGGTGELFF
TRBD1	TRBV25-1	once	TRBJ2-5	TGTGCCAGCAGTGTCCGGGACAGTCGCGAGACCCAGTACTTC	CASSVRDSRETQYF
-	TRBV6-7	-	TRBJ2-1	TGTGCCAGCAGTTACTCCCTGGTGTCGGAGAACAATGAGCAGTTCTTC	CASSYSLVSENNEQFF
TRBD1	TRBV25-1	-	TRBJ1-6	TGTGCCAGCAGTGAATCGACAGGGGATTCACCCCTCCACTTT	CASSESTGDSPLHF
-	TRBV18	-	TRBJ2-7	TGTGCCAGCTCACCAAAGGAACTAAGCGGGTCGGGGTACGAGCAGTACTTC	CASSPKELSGSGYEQYF
-	TRBV27	-	TRBJ1-5	TGTGCCAGCTCGGGGTATCGCAATCAGCCCCAGCATTTT	CASSGYRNQPQHF
TRBD1	TRBV6-2/TRBV6-3	-	TRBJ1-3	TGTGCCAGCAGCCCTCATATGGGACAGATATCTGGAAACACCATATATTTT	CASSPHMGQISGNTIYF
TRBD1	TRBV5-1	-	TRBJ1-1	TGCGCCAGCAGCCCACAGGGGAGAGACACTGAAGCTTTCTTT	CASSPQGRDTEAFF
-	TRBV5-1	-	TRBJ2-5	TGCGCCAGCAGGAGGGACCAAGAGACCCAGTACTTC	CASRRDQETQYF
TRBD2	TRBV4-2	-	TRBJ2-7	TGTGCCAGCAGCCAAGATTCCGGACTAGTTGCCTACGAGCAGTACTTC	CASSQDSGLVAYEQYF
-	TRBV4-1	-	TRBJ1-6	TGCGCCAGCAGCCAAGATGTCGACAGATACAATTCACCCCTCCACTTT	CASSQDVDRYNSPLHF
-	TRBV7-9	-	TRBJ2-1	TGTGCCAGCAGCCCGGAGCACAATGAGCAGTTCTTC	CASSPEHNEQFF
TRBD1	TRBV7-9	-	TRBJ1-1	TGTGCCAGCAGCTTACAGGGGGCAGACACTGAAGCTTTCTTT	CASSLQGADTEAFF
TRBD2	TRBV5-1	-	TRBJ2-1	TGCGCCAGCAGCTTGCCTAGCGGGGGCTCCTACAATGAGCAGTTCTTC	CASSLPSGGSYNEQFF
-	TRBV5-1	-	TRBJ1-4	TGCGCCAGCAGCTTGGCCGGGTCTAATGAAAAACTGTTTTTT	CASSLAGSNEKLFF
-	TRBV5-1	-	TRBJ2-5	TGCGCCAGCAGCTTGGGAGTTGTCAACCAAGAGACCCAGTACTTC	CASSLGVVNQETQYF
-	TRBV27	-	TRBJ2-6	TGTGCCAGCTCCGATGGACTCTCTGGGGCCAACGTCCTGACTTTC	CASSDGLSGANVLTF
-	TRBV12-3/TRBV12-4	-	TRBJ1-1	TGTGCCAGCAGTGAGCCCATGAACACTGAAGCTTTCTTT	CASSEPMNTEAFF
-	TRBV28	-	TRBJ1-1	TGTGCCAGCAGTAGGACAGTATTGCCCGAAGCTTTCTTT	CASSRTVLPEAFF
-	TRBV20-1	-	TRBJ2-3	TGCAGTGCTAGTTATGGGGGGAGCACAGATACGCAGTATTTT	CSASYGGSTDTQYF
-	TRBV19	-	TRBJ1-2	TGTGCCAGTAGCATTTCTAACTATGGCTACACCTTC	CASSISNYGYTF
TRBD2	TRBV2	once	TRBJ2-2	TGTGCCAGCAGTGAAAGTCCTAGCGGTGAGGGCACCGGGGAGCTGTTTTTT	CASSESPSGEGTGELFF